The 4 T cell receptor beta chains presented below share a single source sample, sequenced in a study of T-cell memory formation after mild COVID-19. MiXCR was run by TCRdb on the 5' RACE reads, yielding one entry per CDR3 protein. The sample comprises approximately 410,000 distinct CDR3 sequences, more than 20% of which are singletons, and about an eighth rests with the top ten. The sample comprised PBMCs or a T cell subset sorted from them (not recorded which). All receptors derive from an adult woman who had mild COVID-19 (a few samples of this study predate the infection). Cell type and time point are not known.

The chain is built from TRBV24-1 and TRBJ1-1; unclear D gene. The germline V gene has CDR1 KGHDR and CDR2 SFDVKD. V was trimmed by 5 bases and J by 8 bases, leaving 11 bases between them. The CDR3 runs to 12 residues. CDR3 in DNA: TGTGCCACCAGTGGATGGGGAGACGAAGCTTTCTTT. It encodes CATSGWGDEAFF.

In this sample, this clonotype turned up a few times. The chain joins TRBV29-1 to TRBJ2-4; D uncertain. Germline CDR1 reads SQVTM; CDR2 reads ANQGSEA. V lost 2 bases to trimming and J lost 9 bases, with 14 bases between them. CDR3 size: 13 residues. CDR3 protein: CSVEMTPLGIQYF. The CDR3, as DNA: TGCAGCGTTGAAATGACACCGTTGGGCATTCAGTACTTC.

This clonotype was counted a few times. V is TRBV6-2 or TRBV6-3 and J is TRBJ2-2, with unresolved D. Germline-derived CDR1 and CDR2 are MNHEY and SVGEGT. The CDR3 sequence is 15 residues long. V shed 7 bases and J shed 6 bases, with 18 bases lying between them. CDR3 loop: CASTDSGYGAGELFF. The CDR3 DNA reads TGTGCCAGCACCGACTCCGGGTACGGCGCCGGGGAGCTGTTTTTT.

This chain joins TRBV6-5 and TRBJ2-7, with D maybe TRBD2 (6 bases). CDR3 length: 15 amino acids. Germline V gene data show CDR1 as MNHEY and CDR2 as SVGAGI. V lost 7 bases to trimming and J lost 3 bases, with 19 bases between them. In nucleotides, the CDR3 is TGTGCCAGCATCCATGGGAGGCGTTCGGACTACGAGCAGTACTTC. It yields the protein CASIHGRRSDYEQYF.